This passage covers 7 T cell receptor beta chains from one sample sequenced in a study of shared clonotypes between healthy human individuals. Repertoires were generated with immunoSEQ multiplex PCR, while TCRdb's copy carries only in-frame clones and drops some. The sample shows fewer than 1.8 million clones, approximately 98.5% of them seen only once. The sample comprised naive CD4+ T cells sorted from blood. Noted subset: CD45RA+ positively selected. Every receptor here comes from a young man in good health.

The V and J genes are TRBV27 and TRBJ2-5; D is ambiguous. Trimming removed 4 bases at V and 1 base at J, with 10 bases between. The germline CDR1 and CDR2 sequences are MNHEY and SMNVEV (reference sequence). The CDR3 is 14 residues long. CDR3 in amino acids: CASSSLRSQETQYF. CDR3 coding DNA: TGTGCCAGCAGTTCTCTGAGATCCCAAGAGACCCAGTACTTC.

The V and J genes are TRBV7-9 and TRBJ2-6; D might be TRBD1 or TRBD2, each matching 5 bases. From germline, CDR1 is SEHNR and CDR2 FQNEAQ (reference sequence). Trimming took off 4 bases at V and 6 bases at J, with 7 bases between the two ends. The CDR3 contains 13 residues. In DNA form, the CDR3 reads TGTGCCAGCAGCTCCGGGACGGCCAACGTCCTGACTTTC. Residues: CASSSGTANVLTF.

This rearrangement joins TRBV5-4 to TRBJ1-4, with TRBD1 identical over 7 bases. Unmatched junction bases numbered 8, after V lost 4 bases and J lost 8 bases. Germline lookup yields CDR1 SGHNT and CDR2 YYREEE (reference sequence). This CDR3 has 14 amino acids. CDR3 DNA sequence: TGTGCCAGCAGCCCGGATGGGACAGCCGAAAAACTGTTTTTT. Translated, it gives CASSPDGTAEKLFF.

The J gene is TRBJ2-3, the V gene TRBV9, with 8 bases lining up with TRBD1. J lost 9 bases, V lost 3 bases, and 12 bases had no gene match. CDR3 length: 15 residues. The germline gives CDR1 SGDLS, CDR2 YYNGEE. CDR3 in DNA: TGTGCCAGCAGCGCAGGACAGGGCATCTTTGACACGCAGTATTTT. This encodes CASSAGQGIFDTQYF. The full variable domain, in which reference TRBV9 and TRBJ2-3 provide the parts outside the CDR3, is DSGVTQTPKHLITATGQRVTLRCSPRSGDLSVYWYQQSLDQGLQFLIQYYNGEERAKGNILERFSAQQFPDLHSELNLSSLELGDSALYFCASSAGQGIFDTQYFGPGTRLTVL.

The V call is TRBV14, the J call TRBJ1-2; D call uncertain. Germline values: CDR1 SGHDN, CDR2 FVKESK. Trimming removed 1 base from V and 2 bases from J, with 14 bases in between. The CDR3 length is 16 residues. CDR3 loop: CASSQAGGHGNYGYTF. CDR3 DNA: TGTGCCAGCAGCCAAGCAGGAGGCCATGGAAACTATGGCTACACCTTC.

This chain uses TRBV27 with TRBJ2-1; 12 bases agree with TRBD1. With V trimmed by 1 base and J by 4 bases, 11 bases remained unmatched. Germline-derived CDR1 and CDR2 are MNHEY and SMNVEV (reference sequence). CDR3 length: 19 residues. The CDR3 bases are TGTGCCAGCAGTTTATTGGGACAGGGGGCAATTCGGGTATACAATGAGCAGTTCTTC. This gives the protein CASSLLGQGAIRVYNEQFF.

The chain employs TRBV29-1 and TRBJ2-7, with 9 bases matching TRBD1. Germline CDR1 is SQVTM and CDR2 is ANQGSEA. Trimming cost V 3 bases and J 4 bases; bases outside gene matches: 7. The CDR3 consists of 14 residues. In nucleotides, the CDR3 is TGCAGCGTTGACAGTGGTGACAGGGGGTACGAGCAGTACTTC. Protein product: CSVDSGDRGYEQYF.